The rows below give T cell receptor beta chains drawn from one sample of a study of blood T cell repertoires in COVID-19. This table comes from immunoSEQ multiplex PCR, and its TCRdb copy is limited to in-frame clones, with some not included. The profile shows roughly 300,000 clones, roughly nine tenths of them singletons. The source material was peripheral blood. These receptors were collected from a man between 18 and 29 years old who had recovered from COVID-19. CDR3s leave out the opening cysteine and the closing phenylalanine or tryptophan. Not all rows give a size; the values are once, few, many and, for expanded clones, a class.

. TRBJ1-2 TRBV12-3/TRBV12-4 ATGGMEYGYT
. TRBJ2-3 TRBV5-8 ASSPGLAGGNSPDTQY
once TRBJ1-1 TRBV25-1 ASSESGTLDEAF
. TRBJ2-5 TRBV2 ASTVGGSQETQY
once TRBJ1-1 TRBV15 ATSNYRAGDTEAF
. TRBJ2-7 TRBV5-5 ASSLTSGGPNSYEQY
. TRBJ2-5 TRBV5-1 ASSLVGQQETQY
. TRBJ1-6 TRBV28 ASSRRGWSPLH
. TRBJ2-2 TRBV4-1 ASSHEEQGWNTGELF
. TRBJ2-5 TRBV19 ASSIEQGEQETQY
. TRBJ1-2 TRBV27 ASSLGAGATGYT
once TRBJ2-1 TRBV20-1 SASGLAGRDEQF
. TRBJ2-7 TRBV4-1 ASSPPSGSYEQY
once TRBJ2-7 TRBV18 ASSTGSYYEQY
. TRBJ2-7 TRBV10-3 AISGGTSGSLPQY
. TRBJ2-7 TRBV7-9 ASSSGLNAYEQY
. TRBJ1-3 TRBV18 ASSPPTHSGNTIY
. TRBJ1-2 TRBV6-5 ASRLTGGAKGYT
. TRBJ2-5 TRBV5-4 ASSQSGTGGRETQY
. TRBJ2-7 TRBV3-1/TRBV3-2 ASSQEFGGAPEQY
. TRBJ2-2 TRBV6-5 ASREDFRTGELF
. TRBJ2-7 TRBV7-6 ASSSGRVEDSYEQY
. TRBJ1-1 TRBV18 ASSRNTMTGTEVPEAF
. TRBJ1-1 TRBV4-1 ASSPLVSSEAF
. TRBJ2-3 TRBV27 ASSLKAGGATQY
. TRBJ1-1 TRBV4-1 ASGQVNTEAF
few TRBJ2-1 TRBV2 ASSGLAGGDEQF
. TRBJ1-1 TRBV4-1 ASSRPAGVMNTEAF
. TRBJ1-1 TRBV6-5 ASRGNTEAF
. TRBJ2-7 TRBV30 AWSVPGFDYEQY
once TRBJ1-4 TRBV6-5 ASSYGDSSNEKLF
. TRBJ2-1 TRBV2 ASSEDRGSYNEQF
few TRBJ2-7 TRBV5-6 ASSLRTGDHYEQY
. TRBJ2-7 TRBV7-9 ASMGGTGEGEQY
. TRBJ1-5 TRBV6-1 ASSEIGTGEGQPQH
. TRBJ2-2 TRBV9 ASSGMGGTGSPGELF
. TRBJ1-2 TRBV25-1 ASSDIRDRGLYYGYT
few TRBJ1-6 TRBV4-3 ASSQDGGRDSPLH
. TRBJ2-3 TRBV30 ARGFASSTDTQY
. TRBJ2-3 TRBV6-5 ASSYSGGAGADTQY
. TRBJ1-4 TRBV5-8 ASSFDRLATNEKLF
. TRBJ1-1 TRBV18 ASSPWEGNTEAF
. TRBJ2-4 TRBV19 ASSITKGQVGMEPKNIQY